The present T cell receptor beta chain was sequenced within a study of cytomegalovirus exposure and HLA in healthy donors. Across the whole study: In a previous analysis, 120 million or so unique TCR beta sequences were found from 170 million or so T cells. Points from the study as a whole: The authors assumed roughly uniform sequencing depth across donors for presence/absence analyses. The dataset shows that most TCR sequences were rare, while some public TCRs occurred in many donors.

Germline V gene data show CDR1 as SNHLY and CDR2 as FYNNEI. The CDR3 runs 16 residues. With 4 bases clipped from V and 0 bases from J, the junction kept 6 bases outside the gene matches. As to this clone: Its antigen is unidentified.

The PCR employed 60 Vbeta primers together with 13 Jbeta primers. TCRdb's table, derived via immunoSEQ multiplex PCR, lists solely in-frame clones and lacks some. The table includes approximately 170,000 clones, around 78% detected once. The clonotype was recovered from a woman between 25 and 40 years old in good health and CMV-seropositive. The sample taken for sequencing was PBMCs. The chain carries TRBV2 and TRBJ1-1; 9 bases fit TRBD1. In nucleotides, the CDR3 is TGTGCCAGCAGTGCGGGACAGGGCCTCATGAACACTGAAGCTTTCTTT. It yields the protein CASSAGQGLMNTEAFF.